A single T cell receptor (beta chain) is shown here with its context. Its antigen is not identified. This table comes from immunoSEQ multiplex PCR, and its TCRdb copy is limited to in-frame clones, with some not included. The sample holds about 120,000 clones, 70% to 90% seen once. The data were taken from a study of cytomegalovirus exposure and HLA in healthy donors. Looked up from germline, CDR1 is SGHRS and CDR2 is YFSETQ. Germline trimming cut 4 bases from V and 1 base from J; bases unmatched to any gene: 7. The CDR3 is made up of 16 amino acids. Study conclusions and caveats: In vitro data verified three CMV-associated chains as specific for CMV antigens.

The V gene is TRBV5-1, the J gene TRBJ2-3, with 9 bases matching TRBD2. This receptor was identified in a man younger than 35 in good health and CMV-seronegative. Sample: PBMCs. Here the CDR3 DNA reads TGCGCCAGCAGCCGCGTGACTAGCGGACGCACAGATACGCAGTATTTT. This sequence encodes CASSRVTSGRTDTQYF.